A selection of T cell receptor beta chains follows, all from one sample in a study of pediatric ulcerative colitis. Libraries were prepared by immunoSEQ multiplex PCR; TCRdb keeps only in-frame clonotypes and omits some of them. The repertoire consists of about 36,000 clones, with approximately 73% occurring once and the leading ten covering 0.65% to 0.75%. Sequenced input: gut tissue. The receptors stem from a boy between 10 and 17 years old with moderate ulcerative colitis. Each CDR3 is given with its conserved first and last residue. Each record gives: D gene, V gene, J gene, clone size, CDR3 protein, CDR3 DNA. The D gene is left open where the match is weak. Part of the rows lack a size; the others show once, few, many or a class for expanded clones.

TRBD1	TRBV15	TRBJ2-3	NA	CATSRGSVRTGGTDTQYF	TGTGCCACCAGCAGAGGCTCGGTTAGGACAGGTGGGACAGATACGCAGTATTTT
NA	TRBV7-8	TRBJ1-1	medium-sized	CASSTRQSGNTEAFF	TGTGCCAGCAGCACCCGACAGTCCGGGAACACTGAAGCTTTCTTT
NA	TRBV20-1	TRBJ1-5	few	CSAGGEPQHF	TGCAGTGCCGGAGGCGAGCCCCAGCATTTT
NA	TRBV25-1	TRBJ1-1	NA	CASSYGLGEGTEAFF	TGTGCCAGCAGTTATGGACTGGGTGAGGGGACTGAAGCTTTCTTT
NA	TRBV19	TRBJ2-5	NA	CASSPLTGKTQYF	TGTGCCAGTAGTCCCCTAACTGGAAAGACCCAGTACTTC
NA	TRBV7-7	TRBJ2-2	NA	CASSPRLTGELFF	TGTGCTAGCAGCCCCCGGCTCACCGGGGAGCTGTTTTTT
TRBD1	TRBV2	TRBJ2-2	NA	CASSFRDRGRVDTGELFF	TGTGCCAGCAGTTTTCGGGACAGGGGTAGGGTAGACACCGGGGAGCTGTTTTTT
NA	TRBV2	TRBJ1-6	NA	CASRGAGGARVNSPLHF	TGTGCCAGCCGAGGGGCAGGCGGTGCAAGAGTTAATTCACCCCTCCACTTT
TRBD1	TRBV7-7	TRBJ2-5	NA	CASSLEVGQGIGETQYF	TGTGCCAGCAGCTTAGAAGTGGGACAGGGGATAGGAGAGACCCAGTACTTC
NA	TRBV30	TRBJ1-1	NA	CAWSVAGHTEAFF	TGTGCCTGGAGTGTGGCAGGACACACTGAAGCTTTCTTT
NA	TRBV4-2	TRBJ1-2	NA	CASSQGWQGRALNYGYTF	TGTGCCAGCAGCCAAGGATGGCAGGGCCGTGCCCTTAACTATGGCTACACCTTC
NA	TRBV27	TRBJ1-5	NA	CASSLAGNQPQHF	TGTGCCAGCAGTTTAGCCGGCAATCAGCCCCAGCATTTT
NA	TRBV4-3	TRBJ2-2	NA	CASSLQTTGELFF	TGCGCCAGCAGCCTCCAAACGACCGGGGAGCTGTTTTTT
TRBD1	TRBV12-5	TRBJ1-5	once	CASGLGLDRGHQPQHF	TGTGCTAGTGGTTTAGGCCTCGACAGGGGTCATCAGCCCCAGCATTTT
NA	TRBV7-2	TRBJ2-3	NA	CASSLGVADTQYF	TGTGCCAGCAGCCTTGGGGTGGCAGATACGCAGTATTTT
TRBD1	TRBV28	TRBJ2-7	NA	CASSDRGRSYEQYF	TGTGCCAGCAGCGACAGGGGACGTTCCTACGAGCAGTACTTC
NA	TRBV7-3	TRBJ2-2	NA	CASSLRSEGAGELFF	TGTGCCAGCAGCTTAAGGTCCGAGGGCGCCGGGGAGCTGTTTTTT
NA	TRBV18	TRBJ2-2	few	CASSLLTGATGELFF	TGTGCCAGCTCACTCCTTACGGGGGCCACCGGGGAGCTGTTTTTT
NA	TRBV2	TRBJ2-7	NA	CASSWLYEQYF	TGTGCCAGCAGTTGGCTCTACGAGCAGTACTTC
NA	TRBV11-2	TRBJ2-1	once	CASSLDRSGYEQFF	TGTGCCAGCAGCTTAGATCGGAGCGGATATGAGCAGTTCTTC
NA	TRBV25-1	TRBJ1-4	NA	CASSSLEATNEKLFF	TGTGCCAGCAGCTCCCTTGAAGCAACTAATGAAAAACTGTTTTTT
TRBD1	TRBV6-4	TRBJ1-1	few	CASSDRDRGSAFF	TGTGCCAGCAGTGATAGGGACAGGGGGTCAGCTTTCTTT
NA	TRBV11-3	TRBJ1-5	once	CASSSGGVGGGNQPQHF	TGTGCCAGCAGCTCGGGGGGAGTCGGGGGTGGCAATCAGCCCCAGCATTTT
NA	TRBV19	TRBJ2-7	NA	CASSPSPYEQYF	TGTGCCAGTAGCCCCTCCCCCTACGAGCAGTACTTC
NA	TRBV9	TRBJ1-3	NA	CASSTSGTIGNTIYF	TGTGCCAGCAGCACCAGCGGGACGATCGGAAACACCATATATTTT
NA	TRBV12-5	TRBJ2-4	NA	CASGMGLVLAKNIQYF	TGTGCTAGTGGTATGGGACTCGTACTAGCCAAAAACATTCAGTACTTC
NA	TRBV28	TRBJ2-7	NA	CASTPFSSYEQYF	TGTGCCAGCACCCCATTCAGCTCCTACGAGCAGTACTTC
NA	TRBV21-1	TRBJ1-2	NA	CASGNLDQGFTYGYTF	TGTGCCAGCGGAAACCTTGACCAGGGGTTTACCTATGGCTACACCTTC
TRBD2	TRBV5-1	TRBJ2-5	NA	CASSLAGGALETQYF	TGCGCCAGCAGCTTGGCCGGGGGGGCGTTGGAGACCCAGTACTTC
TRBD1	TRBV28	TRBJ1-2	NA	CALLEPGGGYGYTF	TGTGCCCTCCTCGAACCAGGGGGCGGGTATGGCTACACCTTC
TRBD2	TRBV6-4	TRBJ2-2	NA	CASSEQTSGRNTGELFF	TGTGCCAGCAGTGAACAGACTAGCGGGAGAAACACCGGGGAGCTGTTTTTT
NA	TRBV5-8	TRBJ1-1	NA	CASSLEIEREAFF	TGTGCCAGCAGCCTTGAGATAGAACGTGAAGCTTTCTTT
TRBD2	TRBV29-1	TRBJ2-3	NA	CSVGKTSGVTDTQYF	TGCAGCGTCGGGAAGACTAGCGGGGTCACAGATACGCAGTATTTT
NA	TRBV28	TRBJ2-1	NA	CASRDSGGAFYNEQFF	TGTGCCAGCAGGGATAGTGGGGGGGCCTTCTACAATGAGCAGTTCTTC
NA	TRBV6-5	TRBJ2-2	once	CASSYMGAGGELFF	TGTGCCAGCAGTTACATGGGGGCAGGCGGGGAGCTGTTTTTT
TRBD1	TRBV4-3	TRBJ2-7	NA	CASSTWTGGYHEQYF	TGCGCCAGCAGCACCTGGACAGGGGGCTACCACGAGCAGTACTTC
NA	TRBV5-1	TRBJ1-1	few	CASSGGHPNTEAFF	TGCGCCAGCAGCGGAGGACACCCGAACACTGAAGCTTTCTTT